The 23 T cell receptor beta chains below were found in one sample sequenced in a study of tumor-infiltrating lymphocytes in primary liver carcinoma. A primer in the constant region served to generate TCR beta cDNA from 450 to 600 ng of total RNA. Three-round nested multiplex PCR performed with slightly modified ARM-PCR produced the TCR beta libraries. Each of the first two PCR rounds ran roughly 10 cycles with TRBV1-TRBV30 forward and C-beta reverse primers. Each CDR3 protein is one row after TCRdb ran MiXCR on the multiplex PCR reads. The data show tens of thousands of distinct CDR3 sequences, 65% to 85% seen once. Without any cell sorting, roughly 18-30 mg of bulk tissue yielded co-extracted RNA and DNA. Sequencing input: liver tumor tissue from sampling region 2. Documented subset: tumor region T2, inferior pole. These TCRs come from a man between 40 and 49 years old with primary liver carcinoma and hepatitis B virus infection.

The chain carries TRBV28 and TRBJ2-1; 11 bases match TRBD2. The germline V gene has CDR1 MDHEN and CDR2 SYDVKM. V trimming: 3 bases; J trimming: 8 bases; junction bases outside the gene matches: 6. The CDR3 covers 15 residues. CDR3: CASSLATSGIDEQFF. The DNA for the CDR3 is TGTGCCAGCAGTTTGGCGACTAGCGGGATAGATGAGCAGTTCTTC.

This clonotype was detected many times. This chain joins TRBV5-1 and TRBJ2-7; TRBD2 aligns across 14 bases. Germline V gene sequence: CDR1 SGHRS, CDR2 YFSETQ. V gave up 4 bases and J gave up 0 bases; unmatched junction bases: 6. The CDR3 extends over 17 amino acids. The CDR3, as DNA: TGCGCCAGCAGCCCAGGACTAGCGGGAGGAAGCTCCTACGAGCAGTACTTC. This translates into CASSPGLAGGSSYEQYF.

The chain has TRBV5-5 and TRBJ2-7; 7 nucleotides agree with TRBD2. This CDR3 comprises 15 residues. Germline trimming cut 8 bases from V and 4 bases from J; bases unmatched to any gene: 15. Germline CDR1 is SGHKS and CDR2 is YYEKEE (reference sequence). CDR3 nucleotides: TGTGCCAGTATCTTGGCGACTAGCCGGGGTTACGAGCAGTACTTC. It encodes CASILATSRGYEQYF.

This rearrangement joins TRBV6-2 or TRBV6-3 to TRBJ2-1; TRBD1 aligns across 12 bases. The assigned J gene may be wrong: the sequence end matches TRBJ2-7 better. Germline V lookup: CDR1 MNHEY, CDR2 SVGEGT. The CDR3 contains 15 residues. CDR3 in amino acids: CASTEPGQGATEQYF. In nucleotides, the CDR3 is TGTGCCAGCACCGAGCCGGGACAGGGGGCAACGGAGCAGTACTTC.

The table lists this clonotype with a count of one. The chain links TRBV29-1 to TRBJ1-1; weak D call: TRBD1 (5 bases). CDR1 and CDR2 from the germline V gene are SQVTM and ANQGSEA. Between the trimmed V and J ends, which lost 7 bases and 0 bases, there was a span of 18 bases. The CDR3 has 15 amino acids. The CDR3 here is CSEATGWTMNTEAFF. The DNA for the CDR3 is TGCAGCGAGGCCACAGGTTGGACCATGAACACTGAAGCTTTCTTT.

Only a few counts were recorded for this clonotype. The rearrangement links TRBV27 to TRBJ2-7, with a possible D match to TRBD2 (7 bases). V gave up 4 bases and J gave up 5 bases, with 12 bases separating them. CDR1 is MNHEY and CDR2 is SMNVEV in the germline V gene (reference sequence). This CDR3 is 13 amino acids long. CDR3 residues: CASSWGGSDEQYF. The CDR3 region has the DNA TGTGCCAGCAGTTGGGGGGGCAGCGACGAGCAGTACTTC.

This sequence joins TRBV5-5 and TRBJ2-5; the match to TRBD2 covers 10 bases. The CDR3 extends over 17 amino acids. V dropped 4 bases and J dropped 13; count of bases not matched to a gene: 22. Germline lookup yields CDR1 SGHKS and CDR2 YYEKEE (reference sequence). This CDR3 is CASSVSGRPPLSEIRYF. The CDR3 region has the DNA TGTGCCAGCAGCGTTAGCGGGAGGCCACCCCTTTCCGAGATCCGGTACTTC.

For this clonotype: One end of the junction does not line up with germline, which may come from a read error. The rearrangement links TRBV10-3 to TRBJ1-5, with 7 bases that match TRBD1. CDR3 length equals 13 residues. Germline values: CDR1 ENHRY, CDR2 SYGVKD. In DNA form, the CDR3 reads TGTGCCACCAGTGCCGACAGGGACGGGCCCCACCATTTT. This encodes CATSADRDGPHHF.

The chain couples TRBV11-2 to TRBJ2-1, with 8 positions matching TRBD2. This CDR3 is 15 amino acids long. Germline values: CDR1 SGHAT, CDR2 FQNNGV. The ends lost 0 bases at V and 13 bases at J; junction bases unmatched: 11. The CDR3 bases are TGTGCCAGCAGCTTAGATCGGGAGGGTTACAATGGACAGTTCTTC. Amino acid sequence: CASSLDREGYNGQFF. The variable domain in full, with the rest retrieved from reference TRBV11-2 and TRBJ2-1, is EAGVAQSPRYKIIEKRQSVAFWCNPISGHATLYWYQQILGQGPKLLIQFQNNGVVDDSQLPKDRFSAERLKGVDSTLKIQPAKLEDSAVYLCASSLDREGYNGQFFGPGTRLTVL.

The chain links TRBV4-3 to TRBJ1-6; unclear D gene. The CDR3 is made up of 16 amino acids. The germline gives CDR1 LGHNA, CDR2 YSLEER. The ends were cut back, 3 bases at V and 8 bases at J, with 17 bases in the middle. CDR3 sequence reads: CASSHAQTVEYSPLHF. CDR3 bases: TGCGCCAGCAGCCATGCACAAACCGTCGAATATTCACCCCTCCACTTT.

About this clonotype itself: A junction boundary mismatches the germline segment, possibly from a read error. The chain joins TRBV6-6 to TRBJ2-7; D gene ambiguous. The germline V gene encodes CDR1 MNHNY and CDR2 SVGAGI (reference sequence). This CDR3 has 15 amino acids. The CDR3 loop reads CASSSPTLSSYKQYF. The DNA of the CDR3 is TGTGCCAGCAGTTCTCCCACACTGAGCTCCTACAAGCAGTACTTC.

Concerning this clonotype itself: Compared with germline, one end of the junction differs, possibly owing to a read error. CDR3 bases: TGTGCCAGCAGCACACGTTTGAACTCTGAGGCTTTCTTT. It codes for CASSTRLNSEAFF. J is TRBJ1-1 and V is TRBV11-3; the D is unclear. The CDR3 covers 13 residues. Germline assignment: CDR1 SGHNT and CDR2 YENEEA. Complete variable domain (other parts from reference TRBV11-3 and TRBJ1-1): EAGVVQSPRYKIIEKKQPVAFWCNPISGHNTLYWYLQNLGQGPELLIRYENEEAVDDSQLPKDRFSAERLKGVDSTLKIQPAELGDSAVYLCASSTRLNSEAFFGQGTRLTVV.

Of note for this clonotype: The missing conserved phenylalanine or tryptophan at the end of this CDR3 makes a read error likely. The V call is TRBV4-1, the J call TRBJ1-3; D uncertain. There are 17 residues in the CDR3. Germline V lookup: CDR1 MGHRA, CDR2 YSYEKL. The DNA for the CDR3 is TGCGCCAGCAGCCAAGATTCTCCTACTCACTCTGGGAACACCATATATATT. This sequence encodes CASSQDSPTHSGNTIYI.

On this clonotype itself: A read error may account for a junction end that differs from germline. The rearrangement links TRBV11-2 to TRBJ2-3, with D perhaps TRBD2 (5 bases). Germline V CDR1 and CDR2: SGHAT, FQNNGV. This CDR3 contains 17 residues. The CDR3 loop reads CASILDLGKTNTDTQYF. The CDR3 region has the DNA TGTGCCAGCATCTTAGATCTGGGGAAGACTAACACAGATACGCAGTATTTT.

This clonotype has at least ten counts. V and J are TRBV2 and TRBJ2-1; tentatively, D is TRBD1 (5 bases). The CDR3 totals 13 residues. Per the germline V gene, CDR1 is SNHLY and CDR2 is FYNNEI. Trimming took off 6 bases at V and 8 bases at J, with 14 bases between the two ends. The CDR3 here is CASRAGPQDEQFF. DNA for the CDR3: TGTGCCAGCAGGGCAGGGCCGCAGGATGAGCAGTTCTTC.

A word on this clonotype: Germline is not matched at one junction end, which may reflect a read error. This chain joins TRBV4-3 and TRBJ2-3; TRBD2 matches 14 bases. Germline CDR1 and CDR2: LGHNA and YSLEER. The CDR3 is made up of 20 amino acids. DNA for the CDR3: TGCGCCAGCAGTCAAGATCTTCCCTCCGGGACTAGCGGGAGTGCAGATACGCAGTTTTTT. This gives the protein CASSQDLPSGTSGSADTQFF.

A note on this clonotype: One end of the junction fails to match germline, which may point to a read error. This sequence joins TRBV11-2 and TRBJ2-3, with D maybe TRBD2 (6 bases). The CDR3 extends over 17 amino acids. CDR1 is SGHAT, CDR2 FQNNGV, per germline. CDR3 coding DNA: TGTGCCACCAGCTTAGATGCGGGGAAGACTAGCACAGATACGCAGTATTTT. Its protein is CATSLDAGKTSTDTQYF.

With respect to this clonotype: At one end, the junction sequence differs from germline, possibly due to a read error. The chain combines TRBV12-3 or TRBV12-4 with TRBJ2-1, with TRBD2 identical over 10 bases. This CDR3 contains 16 residues. The CDR3 nucleotides read TGTGCCAGCAGTTTAGGAAGGACTAGCGGCTACAATGAGCAGTTGTTC. Protein: CASSLGRTSGYNEQLF.

As concerns this clonotype: One end of the junction varies from germline; a read error may be responsible. The rearrangement joins TRBV11-3 to TRBJ2-1, with D possibly TRBD1 on 5 matching bases. The CDR3 consists of 14 residues. Germline CDR1 reads SGHNT; CDR2 reads YENEEA. CDR3 loop: CACSLGVSNDEQFF. The CDR3 bases are TGTGCCTGCAGCTTAGGGGTCAGTAACGATGAGCAGTTCTTC.

This clonotype was seen a few times. One end of the junction fails to match germline, which may point to a read error. V is TRBV7-3 and J is TRBJ2-1; 7 nucleotides match TRBD1. The germline V gene has CDR1 SGHTA and CDR2 FQGTGA. CDR3 length: 14 residues. Here the CDR3 DNA reads TGTACCAGCAGCTTAGACAGGGCAGGTAATGAGCAGTTCTTC. Translating gives CTSSLDRAGNEQFF. The complete variable domain, with remaining parts taken from reference TRBV7-3 and TRBJ2-1, reads GAGVSQTPSNKVTEKGKYVELRCDPISGHTALYWYRQSLGQGPEFLIYFQGTGAADDSGLPNDRFFAVRPEGSVSTLKIQRTERGDSAVYLCTSSLDRAGNEQFFGPGTRLTVL.

About this clonotype itself: A single base separates this from a much larger clone, so it may be a read error. The V call is TRBV7-7, the J call TRBJ2-5; the match to TRBD1 covers 8 bases. The CDR3 has 17 amino acids. Per the germline V gene, CDR1 is SSHAT and CDR2 is FNYEAQ (reference sequence). The CDR3 region has the DNA TGTCCTAGCAGCCCTCAAACGGACAGGGTCGTGGGGGAGACCCAGTACTTC. Its protein is CPSSPQTDRVVGETQYF.

Points on this clonotype: The conserved final phenylalanine or tryptophan is absent from the CDR3, which likely points to a read error. The V gene is TRBV5-6, the J gene TRBJ2-5, with D perhaps matching TRBD1 (6 bases). CDR1 is SGHDT, CDR2 YYEEEE, per germline. Trimming stripped 4 bases from V and 2 bases from J, with 12 bases between. The CDR3 spans 14 residues. DNA of the CDR3: TGTGCCAGCAGCACAGGACAGAGGCAAGAGACCCAGTACTTA. Amino acids: CASSTGQRQETQYL.

This clonotype was counted at least ten times. The J gene is TRBJ2-3, the V gene TRBV7-8; D possibly uses TRBD1 or TRBD2 (5 bases each). The CDR3 is made up of 16 amino acids. Trimming removed 6 bases from V and 5 bases from J, with 21 bases in between. Germline CDR1 and CDR2: SGHVS and FQNEAQ. CDR3 region: CASRNGTGWVEDTQYF. The CDR3 DNA sequence: TGTGCCAGCAGGAACGGGACCGGGTGGGTGGAAGATACGCAGTATTTT.